This is a list of T cell receptor beta chains from one sample in a study of blood T cell repertoires in COVID-19. Generated by immunoSEQ multiplex PCR, the TCRdb table keeps only in-frame clones and is missing some. The data contain 310,000 or so clones, approximately 85% of them singletons. Sequencing was carried out using peripheral blood. Receptor source: a woman aged 45 to 65 with acute or convalescent COVID-19. CDR3s include the opening cysteine and the closing phenylalanine or tryptophan. D genes are given only for firm matches. Rows may omit the clone size; those that give it use once, few, many or a size class.

v_gene	abundance	d_gene	j_gene	CDR3nt	CDR3aa
TRBV10-3	.	.	TRBJ1-3	TGTGCCATCAGTGGCATTTCTACCCGATCTGGAAACACCATATATTTT	CAISGISTRSGNTIYF
TRBV4-1	.	.	TRBJ2-1	TGCGCCAGCAGCCAAGGGGCAGGGAGGACGGAGGATGAGCAGTTCTTC	CASSQGAGRTEDEQFF
TRBV4-2	.	TRBD2	TRBJ2-7	TGTGCCAGCAGCCGGGGACTAGCGGGGGTATCCTACGAGCAGTACTTC	CASSRGLAGVSYEQYF
TRBV3-1/TRBV3-2	.	.	TRBJ2-6	TGTGCCAGCAGCGAAAGAACCGGGACAAGGCAGAAATCTGGGGCCAACGTCCTGACTTTC	CASSERTGTRQKSGANVLTF
TRBV3-1/TRBV3-2	.	TRBD1	TRBJ1-5	TGTGCCAGCAGCCAAACCCCGGGGACAGGGAACGGTAAACAGCCCCAGCATTTT	CASSQTPGTGNGKQPQHF
TRBV2	once	TRBD1	TRBJ1-2	TGTGCCAGCAGTGAAGCTAGCGACGGACAGGGAGTAAACTATGGCTACACCTTC	CASSEASDGQGVNYGYTF
TRBV6-2/TRBV6-3	.	.	TRBJ2-7	TGTGCCAGCAGTTATTTTGCTAGCTCCTACGAGCAGTACTTC	CASSYFASSYEQYF
TRBV5-4	.	TRBD1	TRBJ2-3	TGTGCCAGCAGCTTGGATGCAGGGGGCGCAGATACGCAGTATTTT	CASSLDAGGADTQYF
TRBV27	.	.	TRBJ2-7	TGTGCCAGCAGGCCTACAGGGTCCTACGAGCAGTACTTC	CASRPTGSYEQYF
TRBV9	.	TRBD2	TRBJ2-5	TGTGCCAGCAGCACTCCAGGTGCGGGGGGCGCAAAGACCCAGTACTTC	CASSTPGAGGAKTQYF
TRBV5-4	.	TRBD1	TRBJ1-2	TGTGCCAGCAGACCTGACACCGGGACAGGGAACTATGGCTACACCTTC	CASRPDTGTGNYGYTF
TRBV27	once	TRBD1	TRBJ2-7	TGTGCCAGCAGTTTAAGCCCCGGGACAGGGTCCTACGAGCAGTACTTC	CASSLSPGTGSYEQYF
TRBV2	once	TRBD1	TRBJ2-3	TGTGCCAGCAGAGGGGGCGCAGATACGCAGTATTTT	CASRGGADTQYF
TRBV7-2	few	.	TRBJ1-5	TGTGCCAGCAGCTTGAGTTTTAAAACCCAGCCCCAGCATTTT	CASSLSFKTQPQHF
TRBV7-2	.	TRBD1	TRBJ2-5	TGTGCCAGCAGCTTAGCTACACAGGGGGGAGAGACCCAGTACTTC	CASSLATQGGETQYF
TRBV30	.	TRBD1	TRBJ1-5	TGTGCCTGGACGTGGACAGGGCTGCATCAGCCCCAGCATTTT	CAWTWTGLHQPQHF
TRBV5-1	.	.	TRBJ1-2	TGCGCCAGCAGCTTGCGGGAACGCTATGGCTACACCTTC	CASSLRERYGYTF
TRBV7-9	.	TRBD1	TRBJ1-1	TGTGCCAGCAGCCTTAGGGGGACAGGGGGTCACACTGAAGCTTTCTTT	CASSLRGTGGHTEAFF
TRBV5-6	.	.	TRBJ2-2	TGTGCCAGCAGCTTGGCGGGAACGGTCGGGGAGCTGTTTTTT	CASSLAGTVGELFF
TRBV2	.	TRBD1	TRBJ1-2	TGTGCCAGCAGGACAGGGCTACCCTATGGCTACACCTTC	CASRTGLPYGYTF
TRBV4-2	.	.	TRBJ1-1	TGTGCCAGCAGCCCGGACATTCGGCGGGGTGATACTGAAGCTTTCTTT	CASSPDIRRGDTEAFF
TRBV10-3	few	TRBD2	TRBJ2-4	TGTGCCATCACCACCCAGGCGGGCGGGAGGACCGGGGACATTCAGTACTTC	CAITTQAGGRTGDIQYF
TRBV27	.	.	TRBJ1-6	TGTGCCAGCAGGGACACCTACTATTCACCCCTCCACTTT	CASRDTYYSPLHF
TRBV5-1	.	TRBD2	TRBJ2-4	TGCGCCAGCAGCAAGGGAGGGGAGACTGGGGCCAAAAACATTCAGTACTTC	CASSKGGETGAKNIQYF
TRBV5-1	.	TRBD2	TRBJ2-7	TGCGCCAGCAGCTTGATCAGCGGGAGGGCCTACGAGCAGTACTTC	CASSLISGRAYEQYF
TRBV3-1/TRBV3-2	.	TRBD1	TRBJ1-5	TGTGCCAGCAGCCAAGCGACAGGGCGTCAGCCCCAGCATTTT	CASSQATGRQPQHF
TRBV28	.	TRBD2	TRBJ2-1	TGTGCCAGCAGTTCGGCGGGGGGCGCTTACTACAATGAGCAGTTCTTC	CASSSAGGAYYNEQFF
TRBV5-1	.	TRBD1	TRBJ1-1	TGCGCCAGCAGCTCCGGGACAGGGGGGACTGAAGCTTTCTTT	CASSSGTGGTEAFF
TRBV30	.	TRBD1	TRBJ2-7	TGTGCCTGGGGACAGGGGTCCTACGAGCAGTACTTC	CAWGQGSYEQYF
TRBV6-2/TRBV6-3	.	TRBD1	TRBJ1-5	TGTGCCAGCAGTTACCCGACAGGGAATCAGCCCCAGCATTTT	CASSYPTGNQPQHF
TRBV28	.	.	TRBJ2-7	TGTGCCAGCAGCCAAGGGGGGGGACCGGGCTACGAGCAGTACTTC	CASSQGGGPGYEQYF
TRBV30	.	TRBD2	TRBJ2-1	TGTGCCTGGAGGAGCGGGAGACTGAACAATGAGCAGTTCTTC	CAWRSGRLNNEQFF
TRBV21-1	.	.	TRBJ2-1	TGTGCCAGCAGCAAAGGTGGGACTAGGTCTCATAGTGAGCAGTTCTTC	CASSKGGTRSHSEQFF
TRBV7-2	.	TRBD1	TRBJ2-1	TGTGCCAGCAGTCGACAGGGCCCCTACAATGAGCAGTTCTTC	CASSRQGPYNEQFF
TRBV5-1	.	.	TRBJ2-1	TGCGCCAGCAGCTCCCGCGGCAATGAGCAGTTCTTC	CASSSRGNEQFF
TRBV7-2	.	.	TRBJ2-3	TGTGCCAGCAGCTTATGGCCCGGGACAGATACGCAGTATTTT	CASSLWPGTDTQYF
TRBV12-3/TRBV12-4	few	.	TRBJ1-1	TGTGCCAGCAGTGCCCGGGTGGACACTGAAGCTTTCTTT	CASSARVDTEAFF
TRBV12-3/TRBV12-4	once	.	TRBJ1-2	TGTGCCAGCAGTTTTGACAGTAACTATGGCTACACCTTC	CASSFDSNYGYTF
TRBV29-1	.	.	TRBJ1-3	TGCAGCGTTTTGAATGAGGGAAACACCATATATTTT	CSVLNEGNTIYF
TRBV28	.	.	TRBJ1-2	TGTGCCAGCAGCTCCGCACAGGGTTCTATGGGCTATGGCTACACCTTC	CASSSAQGSMGYGYTF
TRBV7-8	.	TRBD1	TRBJ1-1	TGTGCCAGCAGCTCACGGACAGGGGGCATTCTTGTGAACACTGAAGCTTTCTTT	CASSSRTGGILVNTEAFF
TRBV24-1	.	TRBD1	TRBJ2-7	TGTGCCACCAGTGAGTCCAGGGGGCCCCAACCCTACGAGCAGTACTTC	CATSESRGPQPYEQYF
TRBV27	.	.	TRBJ2-6	TGTGCCAGCAGTTTGGCTCTCGGGGGGGCCAACGTCCTGACTTTC	CASSLALGGANVLTF
TRBV4-1	.	.	TRBJ2-2	TGCGCCAGCAGCCAAGATCCTTGGCAGGGAAGCACCGGGGAGCTGTTTTTT	CASSQDPWQGSTGELFF
TRBV4-3	.	TRBD2	TRBJ2-7	TGCGCCAGCAGCCAAACCTACCTAGCGGGAGCCTACGAGCAGTACTTC	CASSQTYLAGAYEQYF
TRBV28	.	.	TRBJ1-2	TGTGCCAGCAGTTTGTCCGGGTTCGAAGTGAATGGCTACACCTTC	CASSLSGFEVNGYTF
TRBV4-2	.	TRBD2	TRBJ2-7	TGTGCCAGCAGCCAAGAGCGGGCGGGAGGTTACGAGCAGTACTTC	CASSQERAGGYEQYF
TRBV9	.	.	TRBJ1-5	TGTGCCAGCAACAAGTGGGGAGGCAATCAGCCCCAGCATTTT	CASNKWGGNQPQHF
TRBV18	.	.	TRBJ2-5	TGTGCCAGCTCACCAGGGACAAAAAGCCAAGAGACCCAGTACTTC	CASSPGTKSQETQYF
TRBV5-4	.	TRBD1	TRBJ2-5	TGTGCCAGCAGCATCTCACAGGGGCCCGGAGAGACCCAGTACTTC	CASSISQGPGETQYF
TRBV4-3	.	.	TRBJ1-3	TGCGCCAGCAGCCAGGCAGGAAAGTTCCACTCTGGAAACACCATATATTTT	CASSQAGKFHSGNTIYF
TRBV7-2	.	.	TRBJ2-3	TGTGCCAGCAGCTTAGTCCCCGCCGGGTATCGAGGAGATACGCAGTATTTT	CASSLVPAGYRGDTQYF
TRBV11-2	.	.	TRBJ1-1	TGTGCCAGCAGCTTAGTTCCTGACACTGAAGCTTTCTTT	CASSLVPDTEAFF
TRBV5-1	.	.	TRBJ2-5	TGCGCCAGCAGCTTGGGGGGCGGAGAGACCCAGTACTTC	CASSLGGGETQYF
TRBV23-1	.	TRBD2	TRBJ2-5	TGCGCCAGCAGTCGGGCGGGAGAGTCGGAGACCCAGTACTTC	CASSRAGESETQYF
TRBV5-1	.	TRBD2	TRBJ2-3	TGCGCCAGCAGCTTGAGCGGGATAGGGACAGATACGCAGTATTTT	CASSLSGIGTDTQYF
TRBV6-5	.	.	TRBJ1-5	TGTGCCAGCAGCCCACAGGGTGATCAGCCCCAGCATTTT	CASSPQGDQPQHF